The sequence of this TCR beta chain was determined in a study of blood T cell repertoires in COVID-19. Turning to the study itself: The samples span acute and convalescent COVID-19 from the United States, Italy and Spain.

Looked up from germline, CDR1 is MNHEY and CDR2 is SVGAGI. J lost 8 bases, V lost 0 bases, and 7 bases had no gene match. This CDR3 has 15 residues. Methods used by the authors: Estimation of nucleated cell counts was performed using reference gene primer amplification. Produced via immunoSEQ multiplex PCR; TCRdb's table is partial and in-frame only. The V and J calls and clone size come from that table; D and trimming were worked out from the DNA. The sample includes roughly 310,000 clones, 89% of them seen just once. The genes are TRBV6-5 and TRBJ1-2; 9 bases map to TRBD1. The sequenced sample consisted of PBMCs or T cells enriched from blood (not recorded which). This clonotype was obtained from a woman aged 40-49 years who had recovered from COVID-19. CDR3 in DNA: TGTGCCAGCAGTTACTCCCTGGACAGGGGCCGAGGCTACACCTTC. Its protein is CASSYSLDRGRGYTF.